This TCR beta chain was found in a study of blood T cell repertoires in COVID-19. This CDR3 has 14 residues. The junction had 7 bases not matched to a gene; V was cut back by 7 bases and J by 7 bases. CDR1 and CDR2 (germline): SGHRS, YFSETQ. Per the study methods: Nucleated cell counts were estimated from reference gene primer amplification. The repertoire was sequenced with immunoSEQ multiplex PCR; TCRdb's copy has only in-frame clones and lacks some. V and J calls and clone size are given by that table; D and trimming were obtained from the DNA. The data contain 160,000 or so clones, 65% to 85% of them seen just once; the ten biggest clones take up approximately 15%.

Sequencing input: peripheral blood. V and J are TRBV5-1 and TRBJ1-6; 8 bases line up with TRBD1. The sequence derives from a woman older than 75 with acute or convalescent COVID-19. The CDR3 bases are TGCGCCAGCCAGGACAGGGCGGGAAATTCACCCCTCCACTTT. Translated: CASQDRAGNSPLHF.